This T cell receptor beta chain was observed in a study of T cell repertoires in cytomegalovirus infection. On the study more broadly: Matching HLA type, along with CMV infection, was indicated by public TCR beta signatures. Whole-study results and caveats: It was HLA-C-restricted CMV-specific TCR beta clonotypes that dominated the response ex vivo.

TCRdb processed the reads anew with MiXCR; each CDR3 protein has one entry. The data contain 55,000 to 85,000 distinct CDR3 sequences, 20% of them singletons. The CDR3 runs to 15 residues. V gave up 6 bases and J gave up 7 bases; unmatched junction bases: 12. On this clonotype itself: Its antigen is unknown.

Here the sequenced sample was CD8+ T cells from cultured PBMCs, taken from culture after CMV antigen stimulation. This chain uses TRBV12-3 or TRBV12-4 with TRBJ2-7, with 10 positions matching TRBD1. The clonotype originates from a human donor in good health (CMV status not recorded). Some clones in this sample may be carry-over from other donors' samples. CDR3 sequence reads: CASSRTGTGEREQYF. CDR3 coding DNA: TGTGCCAGCAGCCGAACCGGGACAGGGGAGAGGGAGCAGTACTTC.